This T cell receptor beta chain was sequenced in a study of CD4+ T cells in melanoma. As to this clone: Its antigen is undetermined.

Study-wide findings and caveats: In melanoma, neoantigen-specific CD4+ T cells reportedly differed in differentiation state. CD8+ T cell, macrophage and B cell function reportedly correlated with neoantigen-specific CD4+ T cells.

Generated by immunoSEQ multiplex PCR, the TCRdb table keeps only in-frame clones and is missing some. Among over 10,000 clones listed, about 80% were seen once. Trimming removed 2 bases from V and 5 bases from J; junction bases left unmatched: 7. The CDR3 runs 16 residues. In germline, CDR1 is KGHSH, CDR2 LQKENI. What was sequenced was cells from a culture (not recorded whether cultured in vitro). The rearrangement uses TRBV18 and TRBJ2-1; 9 nucleotides align to TRBD2. This clonotype was obtained from a human donor with melanoma. The CDR3 DNA reads as TGTGCCAGCTCACCAAGCACGCCTAGCGGGGACAATGAGCAGTTCTTC. It codes for CASSPSTPSGDNEQFF.